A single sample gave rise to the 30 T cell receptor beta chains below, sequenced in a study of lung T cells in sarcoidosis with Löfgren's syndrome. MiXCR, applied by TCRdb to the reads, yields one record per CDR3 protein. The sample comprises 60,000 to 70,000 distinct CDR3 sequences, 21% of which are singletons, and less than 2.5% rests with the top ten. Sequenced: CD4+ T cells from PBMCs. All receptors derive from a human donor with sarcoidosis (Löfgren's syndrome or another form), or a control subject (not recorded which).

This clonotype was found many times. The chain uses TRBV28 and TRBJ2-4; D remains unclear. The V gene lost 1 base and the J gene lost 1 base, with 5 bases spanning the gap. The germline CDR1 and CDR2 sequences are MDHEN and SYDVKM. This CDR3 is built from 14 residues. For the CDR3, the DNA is TGTGCCAGCAGTTTATTCAGGGCCAAAAACATTCAGTACTTC. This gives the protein CASSLFRAKNIQYF.

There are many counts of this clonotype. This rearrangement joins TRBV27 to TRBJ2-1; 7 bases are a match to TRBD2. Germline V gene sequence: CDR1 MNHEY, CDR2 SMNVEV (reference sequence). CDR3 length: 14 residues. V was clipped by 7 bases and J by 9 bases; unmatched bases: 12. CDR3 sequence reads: CASKRSGIVAEQFF. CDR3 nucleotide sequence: TGTGCCAGCAAGAGAAGCGGGATAGTCGCTGAGCAGTTCTTC.

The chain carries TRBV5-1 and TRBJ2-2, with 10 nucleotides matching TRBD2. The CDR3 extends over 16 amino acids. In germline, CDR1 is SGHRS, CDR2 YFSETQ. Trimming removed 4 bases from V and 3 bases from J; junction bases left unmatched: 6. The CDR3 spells CASSPLSGGDTGELFF. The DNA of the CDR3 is TGCGCCAGCAGCCCCCTCAGCGGGGGGGACACCGGGGAGCTGTTTTTT.

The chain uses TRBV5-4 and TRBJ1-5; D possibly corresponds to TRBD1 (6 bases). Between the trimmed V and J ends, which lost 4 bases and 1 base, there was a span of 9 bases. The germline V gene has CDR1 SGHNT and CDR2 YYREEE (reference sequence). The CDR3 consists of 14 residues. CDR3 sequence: CASSKGGSNQPQHF. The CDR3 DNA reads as TGTGCCAGCAGCAAGGGGGGAAGCAATCAGCCCCAGCATTTT.

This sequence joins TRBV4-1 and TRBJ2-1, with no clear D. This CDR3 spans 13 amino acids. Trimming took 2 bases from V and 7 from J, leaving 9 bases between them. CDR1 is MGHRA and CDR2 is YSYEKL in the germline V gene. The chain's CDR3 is CASSQPVLNEQFF. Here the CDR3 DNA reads TGCGCCAGCAGCCAACCCGTACTGAATGAGCAGTTCTTC.

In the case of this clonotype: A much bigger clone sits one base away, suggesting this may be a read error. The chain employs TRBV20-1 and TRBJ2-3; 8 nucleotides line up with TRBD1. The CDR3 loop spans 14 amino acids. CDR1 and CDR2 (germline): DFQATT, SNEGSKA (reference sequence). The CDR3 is CNASQTGDGDTQYF. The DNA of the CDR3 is TGCAATGCTAGCCAGACAGGGGATGGAGATACGCAGTATTTT.

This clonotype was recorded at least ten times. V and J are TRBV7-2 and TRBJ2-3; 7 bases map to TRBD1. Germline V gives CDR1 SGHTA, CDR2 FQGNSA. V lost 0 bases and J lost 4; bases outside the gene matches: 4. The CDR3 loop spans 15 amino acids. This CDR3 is CASSLAPRGSDTQYF. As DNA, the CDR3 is TGTGCCAGCAGCTTAGCGCCCAGGGGGTCAGATACGCAGTATTTT.

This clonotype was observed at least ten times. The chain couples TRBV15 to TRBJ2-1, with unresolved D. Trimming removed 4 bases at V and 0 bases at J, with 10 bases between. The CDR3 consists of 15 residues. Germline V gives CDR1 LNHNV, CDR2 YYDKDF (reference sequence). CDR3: CATSTSRSSYNEQFF. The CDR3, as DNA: TGTGCCACCAGCACATCACGGAGCTCCTACAATGAGCAGTTCTTC. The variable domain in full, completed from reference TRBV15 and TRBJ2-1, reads DAMVIQNPRYQVTQFGKPVTLSCSQTLNHNVMYWYQQKSSQAPKLLFHYYDKDFNNEADTPDNFQSRRPNTSFCFLDIRSPGLGDTAMYLCATSTSRSSYNEQFFGPGTRLTVL.

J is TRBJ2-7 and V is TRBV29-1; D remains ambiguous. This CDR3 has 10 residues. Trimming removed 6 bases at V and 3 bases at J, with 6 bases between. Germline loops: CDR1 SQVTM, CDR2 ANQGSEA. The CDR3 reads CSVWHYEQYF. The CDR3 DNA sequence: TGCAGCGTATGGCACTACGAGCAGTACTTC.

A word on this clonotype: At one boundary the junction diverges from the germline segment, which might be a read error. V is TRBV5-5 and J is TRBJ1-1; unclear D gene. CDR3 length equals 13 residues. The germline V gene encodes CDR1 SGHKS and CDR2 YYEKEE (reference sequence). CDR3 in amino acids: CASSAPLNTEALF. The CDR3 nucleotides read TGTGCCAGCAGCGCTCCATTGAACACTGAAGCTCTCTTT.

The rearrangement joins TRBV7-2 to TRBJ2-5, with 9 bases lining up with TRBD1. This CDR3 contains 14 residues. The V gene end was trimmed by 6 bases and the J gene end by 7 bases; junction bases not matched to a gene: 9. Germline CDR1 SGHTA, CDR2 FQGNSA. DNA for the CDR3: TGTGCCAGCAGACCAACAGGGGGCGAAGGGACCCAGTACTTC. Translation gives CASRPTGGEGTQYF.

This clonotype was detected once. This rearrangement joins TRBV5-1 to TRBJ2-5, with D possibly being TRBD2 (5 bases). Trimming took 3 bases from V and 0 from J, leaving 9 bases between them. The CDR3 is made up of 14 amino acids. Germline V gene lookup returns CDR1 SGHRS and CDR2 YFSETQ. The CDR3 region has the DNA TGCGCCAGCAGCTCGACTACACACCAAGAGACCCAGTACTTC. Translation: CASSSTTHQETQYF.

The CDR3 DNA follows: TGTGCCAGCAGACTCCGGGACCGCTATAATTCACCCCTCCACTTT. Its translation: CASRLRDRYNSPLHF. The V call is TRBV7-2, the J call TRBJ1-6; D may be TRBD1 (5 bases). This CDR3 has 15 residues. From germline, CDR1 is SGHTA and CDR2 FQGNSA. The V gene lost 6 bases and the J gene lost 3 bases, with 12 bases spanning the gap.

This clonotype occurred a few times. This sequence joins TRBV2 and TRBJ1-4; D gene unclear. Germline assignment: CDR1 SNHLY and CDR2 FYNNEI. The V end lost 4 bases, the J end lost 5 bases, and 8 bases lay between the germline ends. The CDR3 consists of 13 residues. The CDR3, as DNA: TGTGCCAGCAGTGTTAGGCGGAATGAAAAACTGTTTTTT. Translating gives CASSVRRNEKLFF. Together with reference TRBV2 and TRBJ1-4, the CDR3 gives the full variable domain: EPEVTQTPSHQVTQMGQEVILRCVPISNHLYFYWYRQILGQKVEFLVSFYNNEISEKSEIFDDQFSVERPDGSNFTLKIRSTKLEDSAMYFCASSVRRNEKLFFGSGTQLSVL.

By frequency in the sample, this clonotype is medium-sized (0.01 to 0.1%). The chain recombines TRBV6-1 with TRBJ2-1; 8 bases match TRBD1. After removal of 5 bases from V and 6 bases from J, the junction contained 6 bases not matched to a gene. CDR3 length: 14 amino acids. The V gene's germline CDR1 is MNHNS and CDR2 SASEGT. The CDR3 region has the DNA TGTGCCAGCAGTCCAGACAGGGGCGGCAATGAGCAGTTCTTC. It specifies CASSPDRGGNEQFF.

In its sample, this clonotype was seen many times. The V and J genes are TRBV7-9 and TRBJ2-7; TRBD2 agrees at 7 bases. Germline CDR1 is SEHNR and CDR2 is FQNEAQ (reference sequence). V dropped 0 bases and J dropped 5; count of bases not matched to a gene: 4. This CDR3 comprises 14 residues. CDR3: CASSLAGGPNEQYF. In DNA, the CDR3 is TGTGCCAGCAGCTTAGCGGGAGGGCCGAACGAGCAGTACTTC.

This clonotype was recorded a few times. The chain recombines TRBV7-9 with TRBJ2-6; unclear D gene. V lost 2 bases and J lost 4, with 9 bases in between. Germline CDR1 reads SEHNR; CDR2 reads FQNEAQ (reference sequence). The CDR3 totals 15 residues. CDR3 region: CASSLWPRGANVLTF. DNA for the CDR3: TGTGCCAGCAGCTTATGGCCGCGGGGGGCCAACGTCCTGACTTTC.

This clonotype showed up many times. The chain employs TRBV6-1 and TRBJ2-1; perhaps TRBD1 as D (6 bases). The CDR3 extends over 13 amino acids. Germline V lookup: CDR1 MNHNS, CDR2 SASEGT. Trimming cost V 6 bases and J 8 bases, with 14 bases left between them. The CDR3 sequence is CASSRGRTDEQFF. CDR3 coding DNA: TGTGCCAGCAGCAGGGGTAGAACGGATGAGCAGTTCTTC.

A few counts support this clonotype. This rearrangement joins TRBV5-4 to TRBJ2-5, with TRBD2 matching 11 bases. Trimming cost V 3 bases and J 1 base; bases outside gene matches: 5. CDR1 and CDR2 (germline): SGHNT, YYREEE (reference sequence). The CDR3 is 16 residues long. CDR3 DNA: TGTGCCAGCAGCTCCGGACTAGCGGGTTTCCAAGAGACCCAGTACTTC. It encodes CASSSGLAGFQETQYF.

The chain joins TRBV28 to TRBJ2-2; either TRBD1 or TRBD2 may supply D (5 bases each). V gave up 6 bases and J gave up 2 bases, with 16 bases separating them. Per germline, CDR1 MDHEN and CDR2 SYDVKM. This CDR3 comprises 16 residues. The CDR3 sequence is CASSLGREQNTGELFF. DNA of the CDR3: TGTGCCAGCAGCCTTGGCAGGGAGCAAAACACCGGGGAGCTGTTTTTT.

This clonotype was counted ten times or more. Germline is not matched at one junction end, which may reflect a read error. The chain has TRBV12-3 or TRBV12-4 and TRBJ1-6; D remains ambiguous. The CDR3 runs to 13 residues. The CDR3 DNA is TGTGCCAGCCGTTTGGGTACCAATTCACCCCTCCACTTT. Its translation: CASRLGTNSPLHF.

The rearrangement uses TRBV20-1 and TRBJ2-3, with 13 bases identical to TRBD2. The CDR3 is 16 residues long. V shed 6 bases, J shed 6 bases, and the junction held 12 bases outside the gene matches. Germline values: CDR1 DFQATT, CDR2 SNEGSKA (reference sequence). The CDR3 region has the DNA TGCAGTGCCATCCGGGGACTAGCGGGATCCGAGGATACGCAGTATTTT. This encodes CSAIRGLAGSEDTQYF.

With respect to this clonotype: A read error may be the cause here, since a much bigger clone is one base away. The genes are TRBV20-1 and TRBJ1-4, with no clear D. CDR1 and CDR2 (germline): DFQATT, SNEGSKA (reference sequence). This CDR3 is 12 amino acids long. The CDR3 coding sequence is TGCAGTGCTAGAGTCGGCAGTGAAAAACTGTCTTTT. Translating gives CSARVGSEKLSF.

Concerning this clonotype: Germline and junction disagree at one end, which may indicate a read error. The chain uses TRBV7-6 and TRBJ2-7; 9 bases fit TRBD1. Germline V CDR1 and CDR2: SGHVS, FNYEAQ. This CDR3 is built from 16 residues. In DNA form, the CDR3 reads TGTGCCGGCAGCTTAGGGAAACGGGACAGGGCCTACGAGCAGTACTTC. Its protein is CAGSLGKRDRAYEQYF.

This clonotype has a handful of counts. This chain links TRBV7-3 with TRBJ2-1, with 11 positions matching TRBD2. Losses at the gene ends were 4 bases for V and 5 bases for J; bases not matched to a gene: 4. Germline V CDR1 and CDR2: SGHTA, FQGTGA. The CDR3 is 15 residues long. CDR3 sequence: CASSSGLAGHNEQFF. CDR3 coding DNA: TGTGCCAGCAGCTCCGGACTAGCGGGTCACAATGAGCAGTTCTTC.

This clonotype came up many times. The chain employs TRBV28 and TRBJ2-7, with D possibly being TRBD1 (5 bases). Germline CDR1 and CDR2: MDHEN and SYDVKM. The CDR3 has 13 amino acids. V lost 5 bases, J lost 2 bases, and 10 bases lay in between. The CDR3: CASSQGRAYEQYF. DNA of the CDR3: TGTGCCAGCAGTCAGGGAAGAGCCTACGAGCAGTACTTC.

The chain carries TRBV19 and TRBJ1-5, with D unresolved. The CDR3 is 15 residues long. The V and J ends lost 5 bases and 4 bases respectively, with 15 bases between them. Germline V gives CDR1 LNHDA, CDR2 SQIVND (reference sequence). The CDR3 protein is CASSPLNPTNQPQHF. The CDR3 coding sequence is TGTGCCAGTAGTCCATTAAACCCCACTAATCAGCCCCAGCATTTT.

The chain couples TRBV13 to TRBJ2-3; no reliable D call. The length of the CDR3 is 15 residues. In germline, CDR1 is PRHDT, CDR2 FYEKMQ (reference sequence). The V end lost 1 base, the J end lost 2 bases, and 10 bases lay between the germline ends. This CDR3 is CASSLEAKITDTQYF. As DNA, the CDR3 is TGTGCCAGCAGCTTAGAGGCGAAAATCACAGATACGCAGTATTTT.

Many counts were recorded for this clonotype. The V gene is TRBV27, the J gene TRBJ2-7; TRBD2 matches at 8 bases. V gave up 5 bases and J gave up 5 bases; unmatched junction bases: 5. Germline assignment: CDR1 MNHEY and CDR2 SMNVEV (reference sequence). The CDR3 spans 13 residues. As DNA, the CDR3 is TGTGCCAGCAGTAACCGGGGGGGGAACGAGCAGTACTTC. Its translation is CASSNRGGNEQYF.

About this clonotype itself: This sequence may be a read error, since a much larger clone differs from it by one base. Written as DNA, the CDR3 is TGTGCCGGCAGCCGCGCCACAGATACGCAGTATTTT. Translated: CAGSRATDTQYF. V usage is TRBV7-2 and J usage is TRBJ2-3; the D is unclear. The germline V gene has CDR1 SGHTA and CDR2 FQGNSA. The CDR3 is made up of 12 amino acids.